Listed below are T cell receptor beta chains from one sample, sequenced in a study of blood T cell repertoires in COVID-19. Profiling relied on immunoSEQ multiplex PCR, and the TCRdb table lists in-frame clones only, not all of them. The sample lists some 150,000 clones; about 77% were seen once. Source material: peripheral blood. These receptors all stem from a woman aged 45-60 years with active or convalescent COVID-19. The CDR3 runs from the conserved cysteine through the conserved F or W. Fields, in order: V gene, J gene, D gene, clone size, CDR3 protein, CDR3 DNA. The D gene is left open where the match is weak. Only part of the rows carry a size: once, few, many, or a class if the clone is expanded.

v_gene: TRBV25-1; j_gene: TRBJ2-1; d_gene: TRBD2; abundance: NA; CDR3aa: CASFGGFNEQFF; CDR3nt: TGTGCCAGCTTCGGGGGGTTCAATGAGCAGTTCTTC
v_gene: TRBV19; j_gene: TRBJ1-2; d_gene: NA; abundance: once; CDR3aa: CASSIDGGRVDGYTF; CDR3nt: TGTGCCAGTAGTATAGATGGGGGCAGGGTCGATGGCTACACCTTC
v_gene: TRBV7-3; j_gene: TRBJ2-3; d_gene: NA; abundance: NA; CDR3aa: CASSGGRTDTQYF; CDR3nt: TGTGCCAGCAGCGGCGGGCGCACAGATACGCAGTATTTT
v_gene: TRBV11-1; j_gene: TRBJ2-7; d_gene: TRBD2; abundance: NA; CDR3aa: CASSSVAGGYEQYF; CDR3nt: TGTGCCAGCAGCTCTGTAGCGGGGGGATACGAGCAGTACTTC
v_gene: TRBV29-1; j_gene: TRBJ1-4; d_gene: TRBD1; abundance: few; CDR3aa: CSAILGQGEEKLFF; CDR3nt: TGCAGCGCAATTCTTGGACAGGGGGAAGAAAAACTGTTTTTT
v_gene: TRBV12-5; j_gene: TRBJ2-7; d_gene: NA; abundance: few; CDR3aa: CASGSGYRSYEQYF; CDR3nt: TGTGCTAGTGGTTCCGGGTACCGCTCCTACGAGCAGTACTTC
v_gene: TRBV5-1; j_gene: TRBJ2-2; d_gene: TRBD1; abundance: NA; CDR3aa: CASSFGQATGELFF; CDR3nt: TGCGCCAGCAGCTTCGGACAGGCAACCGGGGAGCTGTTTTTT
v_gene: TRBV7-2; j_gene: TRBJ1-4; d_gene: NA; abundance: NA; CDR3aa: CASSVSRGWEKLFF; CDR3nt: TGTGCCAGCAGTGTTAGCAGGGGCTGGGAAAAACTGTTTTTT
v_gene: TRBV7-8; j_gene: TRBJ2-1; d_gene: NA; abundance: NA; CDR3aa: CASSLEDSIYNEQFF; CDR3nt: TGTGCCAGCAGCTTAGAAGACTCCATCTACAATGAGCAGTTCTTC
v_gene: TRBV19; j_gene: TRBJ1-2; d_gene: TRBD1; abundance: NA; CDR3aa: CASTSYGAGGKPGYTF; CDR3nt: TGTGCCAGTACCTCATATGGGGCAGGGGGCAAGCCTGGCTACACCTTC
v_gene: TRBV6-6; j_gene: TRBJ1-3; d_gene: NA; abundance: NA; CDR3aa: CASSYSGVAGNTIYF; CDR3nt: TGTGCCAGCAGTTACTCCGGGGTGGCCGGAAACACCATATATTTT
v_gene: TRBV30; j_gene: TRBJ1-6; d_gene: NA; abundance: NA; CDR3aa: CAWKGVRGNSPLHF; CDR3nt: TGTGCCTGGAAAGGGGTTCGCGGTAATTCACCCCTCCACTTT
v_gene: TRBV7-2; j_gene: TRBJ1-5; d_gene: TRBD1; abundance: NA; CDR3aa: CASSSDRAQPQHF; CDR3nt: TGTGCCAGCAGCTCCGACAGGGCTCAGCCCCAGCATTTT
v_gene: TRBV7-9; j_gene: TRBJ2-3; d_gene: NA; abundance: NA; CDR3aa: CASSLLSPDTQYF; CDR3nt: TGTGCCAGCAGCCTCCTTTCCCCAGATACGCAGTATTTT
v_gene: TRBV20-1; j_gene: TRBJ1-4; d_gene: TRBD1; abundance: NA; CDR3aa: CSARDSEKLFF; CDR3nt: TGCAGTGCGAGGGACAGCGAAAAACTGTTTTTT
v_gene: TRBV7-2; j_gene: TRBJ1-3; d_gene: TRBD1; abundance: NA; CDR3aa: CASSLIGPGGLDTIYF; CDR3nt: TGTGCCAGCAGCTTGATTGGTCCAGGGGGGTTGGACACCATATATTTT
v_gene: TRBV6-5; j_gene: TRBJ2-3; d_gene: TRBD1; abundance: NA; CDR3aa: CASSSTWDRGTDTQYF; CDR3nt: TGTGCCAGCAGTTCTACCTGGGACAGGGGCACAGATACGCAGTATTTT
v_gene: TRBV19; j_gene: TRBJ1-6; d_gene: NA; abundance: NA; CDR3aa: CASSTQGNHYNSPLHF; CDR3nt: TGTGCCAGTAGTACTCAGGGGAATCACTATAATTCACCCCTCCACTTT
v_gene: TRBV7-2; j_gene: TRBJ1-3; d_gene: NA; abundance: NA; CDR3aa: CASSLDFSGNTIYF; CDR3nt: TGTGCCAGCAGCTTAGACTTTTCTGGAAACACCATATATTTT
v_gene: TRBV5-1; j_gene: TRBJ2-2; d_gene: TRBD2; abundance: NA; CDR3aa: CASSLGLAGNTGELFF; CDR3nt: TGCGCCAGCAGCTTGGGACTAGCGGGCAACACCGGGGAGCTGTTTTTT
v_gene: TRBV12-3/TRBV12-4; j_gene: TRBJ1-1; d_gene: NA; abundance: NA; CDR3aa: CASSLRRNTEAFF; CDR3nt: TGTGCCAGCAGTTTAAGGAGGAACACTGAAGCTTTCTTT
v_gene: TRBV29-1; j_gene: TRBJ2-3; d_gene: TRBD1; abundance: NA; CDR3aa: CSVAGGRDTQYF; CDR3nt: TGCAGCGTTGCAGGGGGCAGAGATACGCAGTATTTT
v_gene: TRBV7-9; j_gene: TRBJ1-1; d_gene: NA; abundance: NA; CDR3aa: CASSRGLLNTEAFF; CDR3nt: TGTGCCAGCAGCCGGGGGTTATTGAACACTGAAGCTTTCTTT
v_gene: TRBV30; j_gene: TRBJ1-2; d_gene: NA; abundance: NA; CDR3aa: CAWSVAGAVGYTF; CDR3nt: TGTGCCTGGAGTGTAGCAGGGGCGGTTGGCTACACCTTC
v_gene: TRBV4-2; j_gene: TRBJ1-1; d_gene: NA; abundance: NA; CDR3aa: CASSQDLVSVGRTSEAFF; CDR3nt: TGTGCCAGCAGCCAAGATCTTGTGAGTGTAGGGAGGACGTCTGAAGCTTTCTTT
v_gene: TRBV5-1; j_gene: TRBJ2-5; d_gene: TRBD2; abundance: NA; CDR3aa: CASSRTSGGAGETQYF; CDR3nt: TGCGCCAGCAGCCGTACTAGCGGGGGGGCTGGCGAGACCCAGTACTTC
v_gene: TRBV2; j_gene: TRBJ1-6; d_gene: TRBD1; abundance: NA; CDR3aa: CASSAQGARYNSPLHF; CDR3nt: TGTGCCAGCAGCGCACAGGGGGCGAGGTATAATTCACCCCTCCACTTT
v_gene: TRBV30; j_gene: TRBJ1-5; d_gene: TRBD1; abundance: NA; CDR3aa: CAWSARTGSNQPQHF; CDR3nt: TGTGCCTGGAGTGCCAGGACAGGAAGCAATCAGCCCCAGCATTTT
v_gene: TRBV3-1/TRBV3-2; j_gene: TRBJ2-5; d_gene: TRBD2; abundance: NA; CDR3aa: CASSSPRREGRETQYF; CDR3nt: TGTGCCAGCAGCTCGCCGCGGAGGGAGGGCCGGGAGACCCAGTACTTC
v_gene: TRBV5-8; j_gene: TRBJ1-5; d_gene: NA; abundance: NA; CDR3aa: CASTRGSNQPQHF; CDR3nt: TGTGCCAGCACCCGCGGTAGCAATCAGCCCCAGCATTTT
v_gene: TRBV7-9; j_gene: TRBJ2-3; d_gene: NA; abundance: once; CDR3aa: CASSTGLLETDTQYF; CDR3nt: TGTGCCAGCAGCACGGGACTGCTGGAGACAGATACGCAGTATTTT
v_gene: TRBV28; j_gene: TRBJ2-7; d_gene: TRBD1; abundance: NA; CDR3aa: CASSPPLGQGTELRYF; CDR3nt: TGTGCCAGCAGCCCTCCGCTTGGACAGGGGACTGAACTCCGGTACTTC
v_gene: TRBV15; j_gene: TRBJ2-3; d_gene: TRBD2; abundance: NA; CDR3aa: CATSRLAGTDTQYF; CDR3nt: TGTGCCACCAGCCGGCTAGCGGGCACAGATACGCAGTATTTT
v_gene: TRBV19; j_gene: TRBJ1-6; d_gene: NA; abundance: few; CDR3aa: CASRSGVLGSPLHF; CDR3nt: TGTGCCAGTAGATCCGGGGTTCTGGGATCACCCCTCCACTTT
v_gene: TRBV9; j_gene: TRBJ2-6; d_gene: TRBD1; abundance: NA; CDR3aa: CASSPRDRFGANVLTF; CDR3nt: TGTGCCAGCAGCCCTCGGGACAGGTTTGGGGCCAACGTCCTGACTTTC
v_gene: TRBV28; j_gene: TRBJ2-2; d_gene: TRBD2; abundance: NA; CDR3aa: CASSPAGLAGLGGELFF; CDR3nt: TGTGCCAGCAGCCCGGCGGGACTAGCGGGATTGGGCGGGGAGCTGTTTTTT
v_gene: TRBV5-8; j_gene: TRBJ1-5; d_gene: NA; abundance: NA; CDR3aa: CASTPYRVAGPQPQHF; CDR3nt: TGTGCCAGCACTCCCTACAGGGTGGCAGGCCCTCAGCCCCAGCATTTT
v_gene: TRBV19; j_gene: TRBJ2-7; d_gene: NA; abundance: few; CDR3aa: CATRGNGYEQYF; CDR3nt: TGTGCCACCCGGGGGAACGGGTACGAGCAGTACTTC
v_gene: TRBV6-5; j_gene: TRBJ1-1; d_gene: TRBD1; abundance: NA; CDR3aa: CASSPGQGGIAEAFF; CDR3nt: TGTGCCAGCAGTCCGGGACAGGGCGGGATCGCTGAAGCTTTCTTT